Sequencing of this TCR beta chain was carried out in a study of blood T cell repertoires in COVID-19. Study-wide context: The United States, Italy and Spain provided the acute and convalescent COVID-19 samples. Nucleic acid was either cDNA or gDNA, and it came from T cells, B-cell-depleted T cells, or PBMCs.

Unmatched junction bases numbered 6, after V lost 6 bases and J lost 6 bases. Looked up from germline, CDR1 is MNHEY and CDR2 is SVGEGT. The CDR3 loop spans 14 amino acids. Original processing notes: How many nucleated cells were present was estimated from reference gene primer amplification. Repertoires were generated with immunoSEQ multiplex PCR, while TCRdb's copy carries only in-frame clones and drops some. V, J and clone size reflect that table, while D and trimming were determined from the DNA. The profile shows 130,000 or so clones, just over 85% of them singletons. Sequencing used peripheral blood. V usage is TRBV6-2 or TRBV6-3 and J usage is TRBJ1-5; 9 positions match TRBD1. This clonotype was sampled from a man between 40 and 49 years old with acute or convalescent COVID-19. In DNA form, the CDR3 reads TGTGCCAGCAGCCTGGACAGGGGCGGTCAGCCCCAGCATTTT. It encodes CASSLDRGGQPQHF.